The rows below give T cell receptor beta chains drawn from one sample of a study of CD8 T cells in ankylosing spondylitis. From the 5' RACE reads, TCRdb called clonotypes with MiXCR, one entry per CDR3 protein. The table lists hundreds of thousands of distinct CDR3 sequences, roughly 8.6% of them singletons. Input material: blood, either unsorted or a sorted T cell fraction (not recorded which). These receptors were obtained from a male donor with ankylosing spondylitis or in good health (not recorded which). Each CDR3 is given with its conserved first and last residue. A D gene is named only where the DNA matches it firmly. The listing skips clone size in some rows; elsewhere it reads once, few, many or a size class.

TRBD2	TRBV7-8	TRBJ2-1	NA	TGTGCCAGCAGCTTAGCCTCCTTTTTAACTAGCGGGGAAGGGAATGAGCAGTTCTTC	CASSLASFLTSGEGNEQFF
NA	TRBV4-3	TRBJ1-5	NA	TGCGCCAGCAGCCAAGGGGAGATAGGACAGCCCCAGCATTTT	CASSQGEIGQPQHF
NA	TRBV20-1	TRBJ2-3	many	TGCAGTGGGAGCGTCTCTAGCACAGATACGCAGTATTTT	CSGSVSSTDTQYF
NA	TRBV11-1	TRBJ2-1	many	TGTGCCAGCAGCTCCCGAACGGGATACGAAGTGTATGAGCAGTTCTTC	CASSSRTGYEVYEQFF
TRBD1	TRBV29-1	TRBJ2-5	NA	TGCAGCGTAGATGGACAGGGTAGTGAGACCCAGTACTTC	CSVDGQGSETQYF
TRBD1	TRBV11-3	TRBJ2-5	NA	TGTGCCAGCAGCTCTGCCGGACAGGGGGGGAAGACCCAGTACTTC	CASSSAGQGGKTQYF
TRBD1	TRBV20-1	TRBJ1-4	many	TGCAGTGCTAGAACCGAGACAGGGGGTGAAAAACTGTTTTTT	CSARTETGGEKLFF
NA	TRBV20-1	TRBJ2-7	many	TGCAGTGCTAGAGCTGGGCTAGCGCCTTCCTACGAGCAGTACTTC	CSARAGLAPSYEQYF
NA	TRBV10-2	TRBJ1-5	many	TGCGCCAGCAGTGATAGAAGGGTGCATAGCAATCAGCCCCAGCATTTT	CASSDRRVHSNQPQHF
NA	TRBV5-1	TRBJ1-3	many	TGCGCCAGCAGCTTGGGACAGCCTCGAAACACCATATATTTT	CASSLGQPRNTIYF
NA	TRBV4-1	TRBJ1-2	many	TGCGCCAGCAGCCAAGATACCGGGGCTAATGGCTACACCTTC	CASSQDTGANGYTF
NA	TRBV20-1	TRBJ1-5	few	TGCAGTGCTAGAGATCGCGAGAATCAGCCCCAGCATTTT	CSARDRENQPQHF
TRBD1	TRBV18	TRBJ2-2	NA	TGTGCCAGCTCACCTAGGACAGGGACGAACACCGGGGAGCTGTTTTTT	CASSPRTGTNTGELFF
NA	TRBV5-5	TRBJ2-6	NA	TGTGCCAGCAGCTTGGTAGTCAGCTCTGGGGCCAACGTCCTGACTTTC	CASSLVVSSGANVLTF
NA	TRBV12-3/TRBV12-4	TRBJ2-5	many	TGTGCCAGCAGTTTCCCCGGGAGACAAGAGACCCAGTACTTC	CASSFPGRQETQYF
NA	TRBV4-2	TRBJ1-1	many	TGTGCCAGCAGCCAAGTACCGGAGGGCGCTTTCTTT	CASSQVPEGAFF
NA	TRBV10-3	TRBJ1-5	many	TGTGCCATCAGTGACAGGGACAATAGCAATCAGCCCCAGCATTTT	CAISDRDNSNQPQHF
NA	TRBV7-9	TRBJ1-4	many	TGTGCCAGCAGCTTACCTCGGGGGGAGGCTAATGAAAAACTGTTTTTT	CASSLPRGEANEKLFF
TRBD2	TRBV20-1	TRBJ2-1	medium-sized	TGCAGTGCTAGAGATCTGGGACTAGCGAGTTCCAATGAGCAGTTCTTC	CSARDLGLASSNEQFF
TRBD1	TRBV10-3	TRBJ1-5	many	TGTGCCATCAGTCCGGGGGACAGGGTGAATCAGCCCCAGCATTTT	CAISPGDRVNQPQHF
NA	TRBV3-1	TRBJ2-6	NA	TGTGCCAGCTCCATCGATGCATCGGCGGGGGCCAACGTCCTGACTTTC	CASSIDASAGANVLTF
NA	TRBV11-3	TRBJ1-3	many	TGTGCCAGCGGATCTCAGGGTGGAGGAGGAAACACCATATATTTT	CASGSQGGGGNTIYF
NA	TRBV20-1	TRBJ1-3	many	TGCAGTGCTAGAGCCCCCCTTGGATTCATTGGTGGCACCATATATTTT	CSARAPLGFIGGTIYF
NA	TRBV5-4	TRBJ1-1	many	TGTGCCAGCAGCCAGGACAGCCCTGAAGCTTTCTTT	CASSQDSPEAFF
NA	TRBV20-1	TRBJ2-2	many	TGCAGTGCTAAGGGAGTGGGCACCGGGGAGCTGTTTTTT	CSAKGVGTGELFF
TRBD1	TRBV7-8	TRBJ2-3	NA	TGTCCCAGCAGCTACGGGACAGGGGTTGATAAAGATACGCAGTATTTT	CPSSYGTGVDKDTQYF